This T cell receptor beta chain derives from a study of OX40 agonist ivuxolimab in advanced cancers. Study-level background: Ivuxolimab, an antibody acting as an agonist of OX40 (CD134), was used to treat patients. Antecedent anti-PD-1, anti-PD-L1 or anti-CTLA-4 therapy was permissible, with roughly 40% having received some. General study findings and limits: Researchers did not determine the expanded peripheral T cells' antigen specificity.

The CDR3 spans 12 residues. From germline, CDR1 is SGHAT and CDR2 FQNNGV. Trimming removed 7 bases from V and 4 bases from J, with 9 bases in between. Patients who had autoimmune disease history or got systemic immunosuppression were left out. In this sample, this clone turned up a few times. No antigen is known for it. Data came from immunoSEQ multiplex PCR; TCRdb stores just in-frame clones and leaves some out. The profile covers over 100,000 clones, with approximately 92% appearing a single time and roughly 0.59% taken by the ten largest. This clonotype originated in an adult with an advanced solid tumor such as melanoma, head and neck, liver or kidney cancer. The chain joins TRBV11-2 to TRBJ2-3; D is perhaps TRBD2 (5 bases). The sequencing used CD4+ or CD8+ T cells sorted from blood, collected in a trial of the OX40 agonist ivuxolimab. Here the CDR3 reads CASTGLADTQYF. CDR3 DNA: TGTGCCAGCACCGGACTGGCAGATACGCAGTATTTT.